What follows are 29 T cell receptor beta chains derived from one specimen sequenced in a study of metastatic and nonmetastatic thyroid tumors (dated by TCRdb to 2018 to 2020). Library prep was done by PCR. The sequencer listed for this sample is Illumina HiSeq 4000. TCRdb reran the public reads through fastp at Q25 and MiXCR, keeping productive beta chains. This sample gives 22,000 or so clones in total; approximately 11% of them show up just once. The ten largest clones represent 25% to 30% of the sample. No treatment had been received by any patient before thyroid surgery. Source material: blood. The origin of the receptors is a female donor with papillary thyroid cancer or a benign thyroid nodule (not recorded which). Some clones in this sample may be carry-over from other donors' samples.

This clone was observed many times. This chain uses TRBV11-2 with TRBJ2-2; D possibly matches TRBD1 or TRBD2 (7 bases each). The ends were cut back, 4 bases at V and 5 bases at J, with 20 bases in the middle. Germline loops: CDR1 SGHAT, CDR2 FQNNGV. The CDR3 is 17 residues long. CDR3 DNA: TGTGCCAGCAGCTCAGGGGGGGGAACCGGTAGGACCGGGGAGCTGTTTTTT. This translates into CASSSGGGTGRTGELFF.

This clone occurred many times. The chain carries TRBV20-1 and TRBJ2-7; 9 bases match TRBD1. Per the germline V gene, CDR1 is DFQATT and CDR2 is SNEGSKA (reference sequence). CDR3 length: 14 amino acids. With V trimmed by 0 bases and J by 4 bases, 4 bases remained unmatched. CDR3 protein: CSARDAQGAYEQYF. CDR3 in DNA: TGCAGTGCTAGAGATGCACAGGGGGCTTACGAGCAGTACTTC.

The V and J genes are TRBV11-2 and TRBJ2-1, with TRBD2 matching 11 bases. Trimming took 1 base from V and 10 from J; bases not matched to a gene: 6. Germline CDR1 is SGHAT and CDR2 is FQNNGV. The CDR3 has 15 amino acids. CDR3 nucleotides: TGTGCCAGCAGCTTAGTAGGGCTAGCGGGAGGCGAGCAGTTCTTC. Its translation is CASSLVGLAGGEQFF.

The chain joins TRBV5-8 to TRBJ2-1; perhaps TRBD2 as D (5 bases). The CDR3 is 16 amino acids. Germline V gene data show CDR1 as SGHTS and CDR2 as YDEGEE. The germline V and J ends were trimmed by 4 bases and 2 bases, with 16 bases remaining between them. The CDR3 sequence: CASSDPGNIPYNEQFF. Written as DNA, the CDR3 is TGTGCCAGCAGCGATCCGGGGAACATCCCCTACAATGAGCAGTTCTTC. Based on the CDR3 plus reference TRBV5-8 and TRBJ2-1, the full variable domain is EAGVTQSPTHLIKTRGQQATLRCSPISGHTSVYWYQQALGLGLQFLLWYDEGEERNRGNFPPRFSGRQFPNYSSELNVNALELEDSALYLCASSDPGNIPYNEQFFGPGTRLTVL.

This clone has just a few counts. The chain carries TRBV6-1 and TRBJ2-7; D uncertain. The CDR3 spans 16 residues. Trimming pared 6 bases from V and 0 bases from J, leaving 18 bases between. Germline values: CDR1 MNHNS, CDR2 SASEGT. CDR3 residues: CASSPPVSSHSYEQYF. The CDR3 DNA follows: TGTGCCAGCAGCCCCCCCGTTAGCAGTCACTCCTACGAGCAGTACTTC.

In its sample, this clone was seen many times. This rearrangement joins TRBV9 to TRBJ2-3, with TRBD2 as a possible D gene (6 bases). This CDR3 region has 15 residues. Trimming removed 3 bases from V and 3 bases from J, with 14 bases in between. Germline lookup yields CDR1 SGDLS and CDR2 YYNGEE. The CDR3 loop reads CASSASGSGTDTQYF. The CDR3 DNA reads TGTGCCAGCAGCGCGAGCGGGTCTGGGACAGATACGCAGTATTTT.

In the case of this clone: Since a much larger clone is just one base distant, this may be a read error. The chain has TRBV27 and TRBJ2-4; D gene uncertain. The CDR3 has 14 residues. In germline, CDR1 is MNHEY, CDR2 SMNVEV (reference sequence). The CDR3 is CASRQTLAKKIQYF. The DNA of the CDR3 is TGTGCCAGCCGCCAGACTTTAGCCAAAAAAATTCAGTACTTC.

The CDR3 loop reads CNARDSRSYNSPLHF. CDR3 nucleotide sequence: TGCAATGCCCGGGACAGCAGATCCTATAATTCACCCCTCCACTTT. The chain has TRBV20-1 and TRBJ1-6; TRBD1 matches at 7 bases. Germline CDR1 reads DFQATT; CDR2 reads SNEGSKA (reference sequence). The CDR3 runs 15 residues.

At least ten counts were recorded for this clone. The chain links TRBV27 to TRBJ1-1; TRBD1 agrees at 7 bases. The germline V gene encodes CDR1 MNHEY and CDR2 SMNVEV (reference sequence). The V gene end was trimmed by 3 bases and the J gene end by 5 bases; junction bases not matched to a gene: 0. The CDR3 length is 12 residues. CDR3 DNA sequence: TGTGCCAGCAGTTTGACAGGGACTGAAGCTTTCTTT. Protein: CASSLTGTEAFF.

The sample holds one count of this clone. Being one base from a much bigger clone, this may be a read error. The V call is TRBV11-1, the J call TRBJ1-1; D call uncertain. CDR3 length: 17 residues. Trimming left V 8 bases short and J 0 bases short, with 22 bases between. Per germline, CDR1 SGHAT and CDR2 FQDESV (reference sequence). CDR3 bases: TGTGCCAGCGATCCTTGGACCGGGTTCGAGATGAACACTGAAGCTTTCTTT. This gives the protein CASDPWTGFEMNTEAFF. The full variable domain, rest sourced from reference TRBV11-1 and TRBJ1-1, is EAEVAQSPRYKITEKSQAVAFWCDPISGHATLYWYRQILGQGPELLVQFQDESVVDDSQLPKDRFSAERLKGVDSTLKIQPAELGDSAMYLCASDPWTGFEMNTEAFFGQGTRLTVV.

This clone was recorded a few times. A much more abundant neighbour one base away suggests this may be a read error. The genes are TRBV7-2 and TRBJ1-5, with 7 positions matching TRBD1. Germline V gene lookup returns CDR1 SGHTA and CDR2 FQGNSA. CDR3 length equals 15 residues. V lost 5 bases to trimming and J lost 7 bases; unmatched junction nucleotides: 11. CDR3 loop: CASSHEYRGDQPQHF. The CDR3 region has the DNA TGTGCCAGCAGCCACGAGTACAGGGGAGACCAGCCCCAGCATTTT.

This clone was counted many times. This CDR3 is CAISEFPNSGQYF. The CDR3 coding sequence is TGTGCCATCAGTGAGTTCCCGAACTCGGGGCAGTACTTC. The V and J genes are TRBV10-3 and TRBJ2-7; no firm D call. The germline gives CDR1 ENHRY, CDR2 SYGVKD. Deletions cut 1 base from V and 9 bases from J, with 13 bases between. This CDR3 is built from 13 residues.

The rearrangement joins TRBV12-3 or TRBV12-4 to TRBJ1-1, with a tentative D call TRBD1 (5 bases). V lost 1 base, J lost 11 bases, and 14 bases lay in between. This CDR3 spans 13 amino acids. For the CDR3, the DNA is TGTGCCAGCAGTTTAGGAGGGGCCCAGTGGGCTTTCTTT. Its protein is CASSLGGAQWAFF.

This clone was recorded many times. V is TRBV20-1 and J is TRBJ1-4; TRBD1 agrees at 8 bases. Germline lookup yields CDR1 DFQATT and CDR2 SNEGSKA (reference sequence). Trimming removed 1 base from V and 7 bases from J; junction bases left unmatched: 8. The CDR3 runs to 15 residues. Here the CDR3 reads CSARAATGVTEKLFF. CDR3 coding DNA: TGCAGTGCTAGAGCGGCGACAGGGGTTACTGAAAAACTGTTTTTT.

This clone was seen repeatedly, ten times or more. A read error may be the cause here, since a much bigger clone is one base away. The chain employs TRBV6-1 and TRBJ2-7; D ambiguous. Per germline, CDR1 MNHNS and CDR2 SASEGT. The CDR3 extends over 11 amino acids. The CDR3 loop is CASSFRSKQHF. The CDR3, as DNA: TGTGCCAGCAGTTTTCGTTCGAAGCAGCACTTC.

This clone was counted ten times or more. The chain links TRBV20-1 to TRBJ2-5, with D possibly matching TRBD2 (5 bases). Germline V gene sequence: CDR1 DFQATT, CDR2 SNEGSKA (reference sequence). V lost 3 bases and J lost 0, with 14 bases in between. The CDR3 has 15 amino acids. CDR3 bases: TGCAGTGCTAGGGACGGGGTCAGAGACCAAGAGACCCAGTACTTC. Its translation is CSARDGVRDQETQYF.

This clone was seen at least ten times. The gene calls are TRBV18 and TRBJ2-5; TRBD1 aligns across 8 bases. Germline V CDR1 and CDR2: KGHSH, LQKENI. V was pared by 3 bases and J by 4 bases, with 4 bases of the junction left unmatched. The CDR3 length is 14 residues. DNA of the CDR3: TGTGCCAGCTCACCCGCGACAGGGGTAGAGACCCAGTACTTC. Translation gives CASSPATGVETQYF.

This clone was observed many times. V and J are TRBV27 and TRBJ2-1; D is undetermined. The length of the CDR3 is 14 residues. Trimming pared 3 bases from V and 10 bases from J, leaving 16 bases between. The V gene's germline CDR1 is MNHEY and CDR2 SMNVEV (reference sequence). CDR3 coding DNA: TGTGCCAGCAGTTTCAGCCAACCCGCCTTGGAGCAGTTCTTC. Translating it yields CASSFSQPALEQFF.

The table lists this clone with many counts. The chain is built from TRBV7-2 and TRBJ1-2; possibly TRBD1 for D (5 bases). Germline lookup yields CDR1 SGHTA and CDR2 FQGNSA. The V end lost 5 bases, the J end lost 1 base, and 8 bases lay between the germline ends. This CDR3 spans 13 amino acids. The CDR3 region is CASSPDSNYGYTF. The CDR3 DNA sequence: TGTGCCAGCAGCCCAGACAGTAACTATGGCTACACCTTC.

As concerns this clone: This may be a read error: a much more frequent sequence differs by one nucleotide. The sample carries other DNA sequences with the same CDR3. V is TRBV27 and J is TRBJ1-1; no reliable D call. CDR3 length equals 13 residues. The germline CDR1 and CDR2 sequences are MNHEY and SMNVEV (reference sequence). CDR3 loop: CASSLLRNTEAFF. The CDR3 bases are TGTGCCAGCAGTTTGTTACGTAACACTGAAGCCTTCTTT.

In regard to this clone: The CDR3 carries no conserved terminal phenylalanine or tryptophan, so it likely arises from a read error. The DNA is omitted, as the CDR3 cannot be located on it reliably, and the CDR3 follows TCRdb's listing. This sequence joins TRBV25-1 and TRBJ1-3. Looked up from germline, CDR1 is MGHDK and CDR2 is SYGVNS. The CDR3 contains 14 residues when both ends are counted. CDR3 in amino acids: CASSEAGSGNTIYS.

In this sample, this clone turned up many times. The chain recombines TRBV30 with TRBJ1-4, with D uncertain. The germline V gene encodes CDR1 GTSNPN and CDR2 SVGIG (reference sequence). Trimming took off 0 bases at V and 7 bases at J, with 6 bases between the two ends. The CDR3 runs to 12 residues. The CDR3 is CAWSVTGEKLFF. The CDR3 nucleotides read TGTGCCTGGAGTGTAACTGGTGAAAAACTGTTTTTT.

This clone was detected many times. The rearrangement joins TRBV11-1 to TRBJ1-2, with 7 bases that match TRBD1. The CDR3 runs to 17 residues. Per germline, CDR1 SGHAT and CDR2 FQDESV (reference sequence). With V trimmed by 2 bases and J by 1 base, 10 bases remained unmatched. The CDR3 spells CASSLLEDRPDNYGYTF. As DNA, the CDR3 is TGTGCCAGCAGCTTATTGGAGGACAGGCCAGATAACTATGGCTACACCTTC.

This clone was detected ten times or more. The chain is built from TRBV7-6 and TRBJ2-7; the D is unclear. CDR3 size: 13 residues. V was clipped by 8 bases and J by 0 bases, with 11 bases between them. Germline assignment: CDR1 SGHVS and CDR2 FNYEAQ. The CDR3 nucleotides read TGTGCCAGCTCCCCCCCCAGCTCCTACGAGCAGTACTTC. Translation gives CASSPPSSYEQYF.

This clone was recorded a few times. Other DNA variants within this sample encode the same CDR3. The V call is TRBV25-1, the J call TRBJ1-6; D may be TRBD1 (5 bases). The germline gives CDR1 MGHDK, CDR2 SYGVNS. Between the trimmed V and J ends, which lost 2 bases and 7 bases, there was a span of 12 bases. The CDR3 covers 15 residues. The CDR3 DNA follows: TGTGCCAGCAGTGAACTGAGAGGGGACAATTCACCCCTCCACTTT. Translated, it gives CASSELRGDNSPLHF.

The chain combines TRBV13 with TRBJ2-7; 10 bases map to TRBD2. This CDR3 contains 16 residues. Germline V gives CDR1 PRHDT, CDR2 FYEKMQ (reference sequence). J was trimmed by 3 bases and V by 0 bases; bases with no gene match: 5. DNA for the CDR3: TGTGCCAGCAGCTTAGGGCTAGCGGGAGACCGCTACGAGCAGTACTTC. This encodes CASSLGLAGDRYEQYF.

This clone was counted a few times. The chain links TRBV6-1 to TRBJ2-6, with a tentative D call TRBD2 (7 bases). The V end was cut by 6 bases, the J end by 0 bases, with 15 bases between. CDR1 MNHNS and CDR2 SASEGT come from the germline V gene. This CDR3 has 17 amino acids. This CDR3 reads CASSLRRGGSGANVLTF. In nucleotides, the CDR3 is TGTGCCAGCAGCCTGAGGAGGGGGGGCTCTGGGGCCAACGTCCTGACTTTC.

The chain joins TRBV11-1 to TRBJ1-6; D is undetermined. The CDR3 has 16 residues. Germline lookup yields CDR1 SGHAT and CDR2 FQDESV (reference sequence). Trimming left V 5 bases short and J 0 bases short, with 11 bases between. The CDR3 sequence is CASSRELSSYNSPLHF. CDR3 nucleotide sequence: TGTGCCAGCAGCCGAGAGCTAAGCTCCTATAATTCACCCCTCCACTTT.

This clone was counted only a few times. It may be a read error: a sequence one base away is much more abundant. The sample carries other DNA sequences with the same CDR3. The rearrangement joins TRBV6-1 to TRBJ1-2, with D perhaps matching TRBD1 (6 bases). The germline V gene has CDR1 MNHNS and CDR2 SASEGT. With 4 bases removed from V and 8 bases from J, the gap between germline ends came to 20 bases. The CDR3 sequence is 15 residues long. CDR3 bases: TGTGCCAGCAGTGGATCCACCGAGACAGGTGAAGGCTACACCTTC. This translates into CASSGSTETGEGYTF.